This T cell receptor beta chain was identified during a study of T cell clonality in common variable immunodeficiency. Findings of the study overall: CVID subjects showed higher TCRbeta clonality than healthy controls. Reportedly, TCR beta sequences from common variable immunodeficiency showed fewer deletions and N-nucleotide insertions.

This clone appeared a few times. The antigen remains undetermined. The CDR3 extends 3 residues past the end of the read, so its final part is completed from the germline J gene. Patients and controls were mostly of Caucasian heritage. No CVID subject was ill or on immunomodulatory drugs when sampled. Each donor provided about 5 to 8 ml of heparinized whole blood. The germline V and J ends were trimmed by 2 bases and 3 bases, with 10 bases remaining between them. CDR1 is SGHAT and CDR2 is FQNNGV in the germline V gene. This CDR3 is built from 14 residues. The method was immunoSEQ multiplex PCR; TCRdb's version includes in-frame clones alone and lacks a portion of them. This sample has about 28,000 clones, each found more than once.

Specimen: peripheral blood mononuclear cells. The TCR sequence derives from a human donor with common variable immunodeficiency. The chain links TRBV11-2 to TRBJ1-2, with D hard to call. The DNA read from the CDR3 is TGTGCCAGCAGCTTATGGGCTCCTGACTATGGC. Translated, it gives CASSLWAPDYG. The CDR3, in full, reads CASSLWAPDYGYTF. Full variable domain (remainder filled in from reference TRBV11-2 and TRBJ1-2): EAGVAQSPRYKIIEKRQSVAFWCNPISGHATLYWYQQILGQGPKLLIQFQNNGVVDDSQLPKDRFSAERLKGVDSTLKIQPAKLEDSAVYLCASSLWAPDYGYTFGSGTRLTVV.